The 11 T cell receptor beta chains presented below share a single source sample, sequenced in a study of blood T cell repertoires in COVID-19. Here immunoSEQ multiplex PCR was the method, and the copy in TCRdb shows in-frame clones only, minus some. The table records 120,000 to 150,000 clones, approximately 85% of them present only once. The sequenced sample consisted of peripheral blood. The origin of the receptors is a woman aged 55-70 years with COVID-19, enrolled during active disease.

This clone was detected a few times. The chain carries TRBV7-3 and TRBJ1-6; D is uncertain. CDR1 SGHTA and CDR2 FQGTGA come from the germline V gene. The CDR3 has 16 residues. V lost 0 bases, J lost 4 bases, and 10 bases lay in between. CDR3 in amino acids: CASSLTRAGYNSPLHF. Written as DNA, the CDR3 is TGTGCCAGCAGCTTAACCCGAGCGGGTTATAATTCACCCCTCCACTTT. Full variable domain (missing parts from reference TRBV7-3 and TRBJ1-6): GAGVSQTPSNKVTEKGKYVELRCDPISGHTALYWYRQSLGQGPEFLIYFQGTGAADDSGLPNDRFFAVRPEGSVSTLKIQRTERGDSAVYLCASSLTRAGYNSPLHFGNGTRLTVT.

The chain is built from TRBV27 and TRBJ2-1; D is ambiguous. The CDR3 covers 15 residues. Trimming took off 4 bases at V and 0 bases at J, with 10 bases between the two ends. Germline CDR1 is MNHEY and CDR2 is SMNVEV (reference sequence). The CDR3 sequence is CASSSFRSSYNEQFF. CDR3 nucleotides: TGTGCCAGCAGTTCCTTTAGAAGCTCCTACAATGAGCAGTTCTTC.

The chain couples TRBV4-2 to TRBJ1-1; 7 bases are a match to TRBD1. Germline CDR1 reads LGHNA; CDR2 reads YNFKEQ. The CDR3 contains 17 residues. Trimming took 0 bases from V and 4 from J; bases not matched to a gene: 11. CDR3 region: CASSQDKPRTGGTEAFF. DNA for the CDR3: TGTGCCAGCAGCCAAGATAAGCCGCGGACAGGAGGCACTGAAGCTTTCTTT.

For the CDR3, the DNA is TGCAGTGCTAGTAGTGAGCGGGGGGTCAATGAGCAGTTCTTC. Its translation is CSASSERGVNEQFF. The chain joins TRBV20-1 to TRBJ2-1; 9 bases line up with TRBD2. CDR1 DFQATT and CDR2 SNEGSKA come from the germline V gene (reference sequence). This CDR3 has 14 amino acids. J was trimmed by 6 bases and V by 3 bases; bases with no gene match: 6.

This clone has just one count. CDR3 sequence reads: CASSLRPKFRGQMDAGNTIYF. The CDR3 region has the DNA TGTGCCAGCAGTTTAAGGCCAAAATTTCGGGGACAGATGGATGCTGGAAACACCATATATTTT. The chain recombines TRBV27 with TRBJ1-3; 7 bases map to TRBD1. V lost 2 bases to trimming and J lost 2 bases; unmatched junction nucleotides: 21. This CDR3 is built from 21 residues. From germline, CDR1 is MNHEY and CDR2 SMNVEV (reference sequence).

The rearrangement uses TRBV29-1 and TRBJ1-4; 8 bases line up with TRBD1. V was clipped by 7 bases and J by 7 bases; unmatched bases: 5. Germline CDR1 is SQVTM and CDR2 is ANQGSEA. The CDR3 runs 12 residues. The CDR3 protein is CSAGQGFEKLFF. The CDR3 nucleotides are TGCAGCGCTGGACAGGGATTTGAAAAACTGTTTTTT.

The chain is built from TRBV19 and TRBJ1-5; the D is unclear. CDR1 and CDR2 (germline): LNHDA, SQIVND (reference sequence). The CDR3 runs to 16 residues. The V and J ends lost 7 bases and 0 bases respectively, with 16 bases between them. The CDR3 region is CASKEGGHYSNQPQHF. The DNA for the CDR3 is TGTGCCAGTAAGGAAGGAGGCCACTATAGCAATCAGCCCCAGCATTTT. Together with reference TRBV19 and TRBJ1-5, the CDR3 gives the full variable domain: DGGITQSPKYLFRKEGQNVTLSCEQNLNHDAMYWYRQDPGQGLRLIYYSQIVNDFQKGDIAEGYSVSREKKESFPLTVTSAQKNPTAFYLCASKEGGHYSNQPQHFGDGTRLSIL.

This rearrangement joins TRBV18 to TRBJ1-2; 7 bases line up with TRBD1. The CDR3 contains 15 residues. V was clipped by 0 bases and J by 6 bases; unmatched bases: 7. CDR1 is KGHSH and CDR2 is LQKENI in the germline V gene. The CDR3 loop is CASSPPPSTGHGYTF. CDR3 bases: TGTGCCAGCTCACCACCGCCTTCGACAGGGCATGGCTACACCTTC. Variable domain in full (rest from reference TRBV18 and TRBJ1-2): NAGVMQNPRHLVRRRGQEARLRCSPMKGHSHVYWYRQLPEEGLKFMVYLQKENIIDESGMPKERFSAEFPKEGPSILRIQQVVRGDSAAYFCASSPPPSTGHGYTFGSGTRLTVV.

J is TRBJ1-1 and V is TRBV7-9; a weak D match, TRBD1 (5 bases). Germline-derived CDR1 and CDR2 are SEHNR and FQNEAQ (reference sequence). Trimming removed 5 bases at V and 3 bases at J, with 16 bases between. The CDR3 spans 15 residues. The CDR3 protein is CASSPTGGLDTEAFF. In nucleotides, the CDR3 is TGTGCCAGCAGCCCCACGGGGGGGTTGGACACTGAAGCTTTCTTT.

In its sample, this clone was seen once. V is TRBV19 and J is TRBJ2-3; 10 bases line up with TRBD2. The CDR3 runs to 16 residues. Germline CDR1 reads LNHDA; CDR2 reads SQIVND (reference sequence). V was pared by 5 bases and J by 1 base, with 6 bases of the junction left unmatched. The DNA of the CDR3 is TGTGCCAGTAGTCCGGGACTAGCGTACGGCACAGATACGCAGTATTTT. It is translated as CASSPGLAYGTDTQYF.

In this sample, this clone turned up many times. The chain uses TRBV5-1 and TRBJ2-2; TRBD2 matches at 11 bases. V shed 6 bases, J shed 6 bases, and the junction held 10 bases outside the gene matches. This CDR3 region has 16 residues. CDR1 is SGHRS, CDR2 YFSETQ, per germline. The CDR3 is CASNPGPSGGPGELFF. Written as DNA, the CDR3 is TGCGCCAGCAACCCGGGGCCTAGCGGGGGGCCCGGGGAGCTGTTTTTT.